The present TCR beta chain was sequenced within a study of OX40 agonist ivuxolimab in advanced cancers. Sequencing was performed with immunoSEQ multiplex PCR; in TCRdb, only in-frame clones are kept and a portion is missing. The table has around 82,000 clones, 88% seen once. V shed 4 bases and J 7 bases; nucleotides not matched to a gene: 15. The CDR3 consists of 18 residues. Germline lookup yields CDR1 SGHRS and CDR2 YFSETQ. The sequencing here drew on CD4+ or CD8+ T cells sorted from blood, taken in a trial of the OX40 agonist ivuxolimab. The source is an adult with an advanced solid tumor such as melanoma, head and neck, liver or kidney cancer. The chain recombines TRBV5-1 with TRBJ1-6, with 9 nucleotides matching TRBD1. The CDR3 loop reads CASSPRTGEASVNSPLHF. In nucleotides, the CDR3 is TGCGCCAGCAGCCCCCGGACAGGGGAAGCGAGCGTAAATTCACCCCTCCACTTT.